The 24 T cell receptor beta chains in this list originate from one sample, sequenced in a study of blood T cell repertoires in COVID-19. This table comes from immunoSEQ multiplex PCR, and its TCRdb copy is limited to in-frame clones, with some not included. The table includes about 110,000 clones, about 70% detected once. The specimen sequenced was peripheral blood. Source of these receptors: a woman aged 55-69 years with acute or convalescent COVID-19.

The chain links TRBV18 to TRBJ1-1, with 7 bases matching TRBD1. Germline V gene sequence: CDR1 KGHSH, CDR2 LQKENI. Trimming at V came to 1 base and at J to 0 bases, leaving 5 bases not matched to a gene. This CDR3 comprises 16 residues. This CDR3 reads CASSPLGDRVNTEAFF. The DNA for the CDR3 is TGTGCCAGCTCACCACTCGGCGACAGGGTGAACACTGAAGCTTTCTTT.

The J gene is TRBJ2-1, the V gene TRBV27; 12 nucleotides match TRBD1. CDR1 is MNHEY and CDR2 is SMNVEV in the germline V gene (reference sequence). This CDR3 comprises 15 residues. V lost 7 bases, J lost 9 bases, and 10 bases stayed unmatched. CDR3 loop: CASNLGTGGLGEQFF. The CDR3 bases are TGTGCCAGCAACCTCGGGACAGGGGGCCTAGGTGAGCAGTTCTTC.

The V call is TRBV30, the J call TRBJ1-1, with TRBD1 matching over 8 bases. J gave up 3 bases and V 7 bases, and 7 bases lay outside the gene matches. The CDR3 extends over 13 amino acids. Germline lookup yields CDR1 GTSNPN and CDR2 SVGIG (reference sequence). This chain's CDR3 is CASTGAVYTEAFF. CDR3 bases: TGTGCCTCGACAGGGGCGGTGTACACTGAAGCTTTCTTT.

The chain links TRBV5-1 to TRBJ2-7; no clear D. The V gene's germline CDR1 is SGHRS and CDR2 YFSETQ. V dropped 0 bases and J dropped 0 bases, with 7 bases sitting between them. This CDR3 has 14 residues. The CDR3 nucleotides are TGCGCCAGCAGCTTGGGGAGTTACTCCTACGAGCAGTACTTC. Translation: CASSLGSYSYEQYF.

The rearrangement joins TRBV28 to TRBJ2-2; TRBD2 aligns across 8 bases. Germline CDR1 reads MDHEN; CDR2 reads SYDVKM. The ends lost 5 bases at V and 1 base at J; junction bases unmatched: 6. The CDR3 extends over 16 amino acids. CDR3 nucleotides: TGTGCCAGCAGTCCCCTCGGGAGGGTGAACACCGGGGAGCTGTTTTTT. This sequence encodes CASSPLGRVNTGELFF. Looking up the rest from reference TRBV28 and TRBJ2-2 gives the full variable domain: DVKVTQSSRYLVKRTGEKVFLECVQDMDHENMFWYRQDPGLGLRLIYFSYDVKMKEKGDIPEGYSVSREKKERFSLILESASTNQTSMYLCASSPLGRVNTGELFFGEGSRLTVL.

The chain employs TRBV19 and TRBJ2-3, with 8 positions matching TRBD1. V shed 5 bases and J 2 bases; nucleotides not matched to a gene: 12. Germline V lookup: CDR1 LNHDA, CDR2 SQIVND (reference sequence). The length of the CDR3 is 17 residues. CDR3 nucleotide sequence: TGTGCCAGTAGTCAAATTACAGGGGGTGGGACCACAGATACGCAGTATTTT. This codes for CASSQITGGGTTDTQYF.

This clone was observed a handful of times. The gene calls are TRBV30 and TRBJ1-1; maybe TRBD1 (5 bases). The CDR3 spans 13 residues. Trimming shortened V by 0 bases and J by 2 bases, and 7 bases separated the two germline ends. CDR1 GTSNPN and CDR2 SVGIG come from the germline V gene (reference sequence). The CDR3 coding sequence is TGTGCCTGGAGTGTCGACAGTAACACTGAAGCTTTCTTT. Translation: CAWSVDSNTEAFF.

The rearrangement links TRBV3-1 (or the pseudogene TRBV3-2) to TRBJ2-3; D is unresolved. Looked up from germline, CDR1 is LGHDT and CDR2 is YNNKEL (reference sequence). V dropped 2 bases and J dropped 6 bases, with 15 bases sitting between them. This CDR3 spans 15 amino acids. The CDR3 bases are TGTGCCAGCAGCCAATTCGTTACCCCGGGTGATACGCAGTATTTT. Residues: CASSQFVTPGDTQYF.

The V call is TRBV19, the J call TRBJ2-7, with 10 bases fitting TRBD1. The V gene's germline CDR1 is LNHDA and CDR2 SQIVND (reference sequence). V was clipped by 6 bases and J by 4 bases; unmatched bases: 6. This CDR3 comprises 14 residues. The CDR3 DNA follows: TGTGCCAGTAGCCCCCGGGACAGGGGATACGAGCAGTACTTC. Amino acids: CASSPRDRGYEQYF.

This clone was counted between two and nine times. The V call is TRBV29-1, the J call TRBJ2-7, with D unresolved. Germline CDR1 SQVTM, CDR2 ANQGSEA. CDR3 length: 10 amino acids. V lost 6 bases to trimming and J lost 3 bases, with 6 bases between them. The CDR3 DNA sequence: TGCAGCGTGTCCAACTACGAGCAGTACTTC. This encodes CSVSNYEQYF.

The rearrangement links TRBV11-2 to TRBJ1-1; D is ambiguous. V was pared by 3 bases and J by 10 bases, with 9 bases between. Germline V lookup: CDR1 SGHAT, CDR2 FQNNGV. This CDR3 region has 11 residues. CDR3 sequence: CASSFSGGAFF. The CDR3 DNA follows: TGTGCCAGCAGCTTTTCCGGTGGAGCTTTCTTT.

A few counts support this clone. CDR3: CASHSGQMSNQPQHF. The DNA of the CDR3 is TGTGCCAGCCACTCCGGACAGATGAGCAATCAGCCCCAGCATTTT. The chain employs TRBV6-5 and TRBJ1-5; perhaps TRBD1 as D (6 bases). The CDR3 length is 15 residues. Per germline, CDR1 MNHEY and CDR2 SVGAGI. The V end was cut by 8 bases, the J end by 1 base, with 15 bases between.

This chain links TRBV4-2 with TRBJ2-5; D ambiguous. There are 13 residues in the CDR3. CDR1 and CDR2 from the germline V gene are LGHNA and YNFKEQ. V lost 0 bases, J lost 5 bases, and 7 bases lay in between. The CDR3 DNA reads as TGTGCCAGCAGCCAAGATCTCCCGGAGACCCAGTACTTC. It translates to CASSQDLPETQYF.

The sample holds a few counts of this clone. The chain carries TRBV2 and TRBJ2-2; D perhaps matches TRBD1 (6 bases). This CDR3 region has 15 residues. Trimming removed 5 bases at V and 4 bases at J, with 14 bases between. CDR1 is SNHLY, CDR2 FYNNEI, per germline. The CDR3 DNA reads as TGTGCCAGCAGTCGAACAGGGTTGAGCACCGGGGAGCTGTTTTTT. Translated, it gives CASSRTGLSTGELFF.

This chain links TRBV6-1 with TRBJ2-7, with 9 bases aligning to TRBD1. The trim removed 2 bases at V and 4 bases at J, leaving 6 bases unmatched. Germline CDR1 MNHNS, CDR2 SASEGT. The length of the CDR3 is 15 residues. CDR3 protein: CASSEPGQGRYEQYF. CDR3 nucleotides: TGTGCCAGCAGTGAACCGGGACAGGGACGGTACGAGCAGTACTTC.

This clone is deemed medium-sized. The chain is built from TRBV19 and TRBJ2-3, with 8 bases fitting TRBD1. This CDR3 contains 16 residues. Germline V CDR1 and CDR2: LNHDA, SQIVND (reference sequence). After removal of 7 bases from V and 4 bases from J, the junction contained 13 bases not matched to a gene. CDR3 sequence: CASTNPRGHLPDTQYF. The CDR3 DNA reads TGTGCCAGTACCAACCCCAGGGGGCATCTCCCAGATACGCAGTATTTT.

V gene TRBV4-2 combines with J gene TRBJ1-6; D is unresolved. Trimming stripped 0 bases from V and 11 bases from J, with 8 bases between. This CDR3 has 13 residues. The V gene's germline CDR1 is LGHNA and CDR2 YNFKEQ. Here the CDR3 DNA reads TGTGCCAGCAGCCAAGACCCCAGGCCACCCCTCCACTTT. Translation gives CASSQDPRPPLHF.

This chain links TRBV5-1 with TRBJ1-4; unclear D gene. The germline V gene encodes CDR1 SGHRS and CDR2 YFSETQ. Deletions cut 0 bases from V and 5 bases from J, with 23 bases between. The CDR3 loop spans 19 amino acids. This CDR3 is CASSLAPRPRRSLNEKLFF. CDR3 DNA sequence: TGCGCCAGCAGCTTGGCCCCACGTCCAAGACGGAGTCTAAATGAAAAACTGTTTTTT.

There are a few counts of this clone. The chain uses TRBV4-2 and TRBJ2-3; 9 bases fit TRBD2. Looked up from germline, CDR1 is LGHNA and CDR2 is YNFKEQ. The CDR3 extends over 17 amino acids. V trimming: 0 bases; J trimming: 2 bases; junction bases outside the gene matches: 6. In DNA, the CDR3 is TGTGCCAGCAGCCAAGATGGGCGGGGGGGCTTCACAGATACGCAGTATTTT. This encodes CASSQDGRGGFTDTQYF.

This clone appeared once. The chain uses TRBV5-8 and TRBJ2-5; no firm D call. The CDR3 length is 12 residues. The V gene's germline CDR1 is SGHTS and CDR2 YDEGEE. V was pared by 4 bases and J by 2 bases, with 6 bases between. CDR3 protein: CASSRQQETQYF. The CDR3 nucleotides read TGTGCCAGCAGCCGCCAGCAAGAGACCCAGTACTTC.

The rearrangement joins TRBV27 to TRBJ2-5, with 9 bases fitting TRBD1. Germline V gene lookup returns CDR1 MNHEY and CDR2 SMNVEV (reference sequence). Germline trimming cut 4 bases from V and 4 bases from J; bases unmatched to any gene: 10. This CDR3 has 16 amino acids. The CDR3 region is CASSSPGQGRAETQYF. CDR3 DNA sequence: TGTGCCAGCAGTTCCCCGGGACAGGGACGGGCAGAGACCCAGTACTTC.

The chain employs TRBV14 and TRBJ1-5; D is uncertain. This CDR3 contains 13 residues. The V and J ends lost 1 base and 7 bases respectively, with 8 bases between them. Per the germline V gene, CDR1 is SGHDN and CDR2 is FVKESK. CDR3 DNA sequence: TGTGCCAGCAGCCAAGGGGCGTTGCAGCCCCAGCATTTT. It yields the protein CASSQGALQPQHF. Supplemented by reference TRBV14 and TRBJ1-5, the full variable domain reads EAGVTQFPSHSVIEKGQTVTLRCDPISGHDNLYWYRRVMGKEIKFLLHFVKESKQDESGMPNNRFLAERTGGTYSTLKVQPAELEDSGVYFCASSQGALQPQHFGDGTRLSIL.

The J gene is TRBJ2-5, the V gene TRBV9, with a possible D match to TRBD2 (6 bases). V dropped 2 bases and J dropped 1 base, with 9 bases sitting between them. CDR1 is SGDLS and CDR2 is YYNGEE in the germline V gene. The CDR3 consists of 14 residues. The CDR3 coding sequence is TGTGCCAGCAGCGTGGAGGGTTTCCAAGAGACCCAGTACTTC. Protein sequence: CASSVEGFQETQYF. The whole variable domain, remainder taken from reference TRBV9 and TRBJ2-5, is DSGVTQTPKHLITATGQRVTLRCSPRSGDLSVYWYQQSLDQGLQFLIQYYNGEERAKGNILERFSAQQFPDLHSELNLSSLELGDSALYFCASSVEGFQETQYFGPGTRLLVL.

This clone was counted a few times. Distinct nucleotide sequences in the sample also encode this CDR3. The CDR3 loop is CASSPGQISGNTIYF. The CDR3 DNA is TGTGCCAGCTCACCGGGACAAATCTCTGGAAACACCATATATTTT. V usage is TRBV18 and J usage is TRBJ1-3; tentative D call: TRBD1 (6 bases). CDR3 length equals 15 residues. CDR1 KGHSH and CDR2 LQKENI come from the germline V gene. V shed 3 bases and J shed 0 bases, with 9 bases lying between them. Full variable domain (outside the CDR3, taken from reference TRBV18 and TRBJ1-3): NAGVMQNPRHLVRRRGQEARLRCSPMKGHSHVYWYRQLPEEGLKFMVYLQKENIIDESGMPKERFSAEFPKEGPSILRIQQVVRGDSAAYFCASSPGQISGNTIYFGEGSWLTVV.